This T cell receptor (beta chain) was documented in a study of vaccination and CD4 T cells after COVID-19 (dated by TCRdb to 2022 to 2024). For the wider study: Six males and four females were included in the convalescent cohort, with two Hispanic individuals, seven Caucasians, two Asians and one multiracial person represented. In control cultures, a CEFX viral epitope pool was used as positive control, an HIV-1 Nef peptide pool was used as negative control, or no peptide was added. In 9 to 11 COVID-19 convalescent patients and 4 infection-naive healthy vaccine recipients, researchers compared the spike-specific CD4+ TCR repertoire from before mRNA vaccination with the repertoire from after. Two doses of either the Pfizer-BioNTech BNT162b2 vaccine (n=8) or the Moderna mRNA-1273 vaccine (n=2) were administered to participants. Overlapping spike peptide pools from SARS-CoV-2 and from the common cold coronaviruses HCoV-NL63, HCoV-OC43 and HCoV-229E were used as culture stimuli. Post-COVID blood samples from convalescent patients were collected a median of around 100 days after diagnosis, with a range of 35 to 161 days. Post-vaccine blood samples were taken a median of about 77 days after the second vaccine dose, with a range of 14 to 241 days. Overall study outcomes, separate from this receptor: Among convalescent patients, a median about 86% of the SARS-CoV-2-reactive clones seen after vaccination appeared only after vaccination, which suggests priming specific to the vaccine. Of the vaccine-specific clones in convalescent patients, 304 of 307, or nearly all, reacted only to SARS-CoV-2 spike and did not cross-react with common cold coronaviruses. An increase in the median number of SARS-CoV-2-reactive clonotypes from 21 after infection to roughly 36 after vaccination was observed, but the change was not found to be significant. Relatively few convalescent patients were included in the study, and early timepoints after natural infection were not analyzed.

This clonotype turned up a few times. This receptor's antigen is unknown. Base-call qualities are not available, and no considerably larger clone is one nucleotide away. The method was PCR. DNA from cultured CD4+ T cells underwent TCR sequencing with the Oncomine TCR Beta short-read assay at the Johns Hopkins FTIC core. The QIAamp micro DNA kit was used to extract genomic DNA from the cultured CD4+ T cells. Oncomine TCR Beta libraries from cultured CD4+ T cells were pooled using unique dual indexes and sequenced on an Illumina iSeq 100. In the original analysis: Non-productive sequences were removed, and CDR3s not starting with C, not ending with F or W, or shorter than 7 amino acids were discarded. Antigen-specific clonotypes were identified using the MANAFEST web application through comparison of peptide-stimulated wells with reference and other culture wells. Positive clones required FDR below 0.05, an odds ratio above 5, and productive frequency above 0.1% in at least two of three replicate wells. A clonotype was classed as cross-reactive if the clonotype showed significant expansion both in SARS-CoV-2 spike wells and in at least one common cold coronavirus spike condition. Using R version 3.6.1, CDR3 homology was evaluated through Levenshtein distances (stringdist) along with unrooted phylogenetic trees (ape). In-frame beta chains were kept once TCRdb had trimmed the public reads at Q25 with fastp and called clones with MiXCR. One record per CDR3 amino acid sequence lists the most common genes and DNA. TCRdb, rather than the study authors, made the V and J calls. The sample table holds about 18,000 distinct CDR3 sequences, of which 78% were seen once. The ten largest clones represent 16% of the sample.

The treatment or condition label, as the study defines it: approximately nine-day PBMC culture with coronavirus spike peptide pools or control peptides (ViraFEST assay). The ViraFEST assay was used in the study, in which antigen-specific T cells were expanded with peptide pools and expanded clonotypes were subsequently identified by TCR sequencing. Negative nucleocapsid antibody tests before and after vaccination confirmed that the healthy vaccine recipients had no prior SARS-CoV-2 infection. Each well held some 2 million PBMCs cultured with around 10 ug/ml peptide pools in IMDM containing approximately 4.8% human AB serum and roughly 10 IU/ml IL-2. Half of the culture medium was replaced with fresh IL-2-containing medium on days 3 and 7. After approximately eleven days of culture, CD4+ T cells were isolated by negative selection using the EasySep CD4+ T cell isolation kit. Ficoll-Paque Plus gradient centrifugation was used to isolate PBMCs from whole blood, and the isolated PBMCs were then either used fresh or cryopreserved at -140C. Each culture condition was generally run in triplicate wells.

The CDR1 and CDR2 encoded by the germline V gene (reference sequence) are SEHNR and FQNEAQ. The CDR3, from cysteine to phenylalanine, totals 14 residues. CDR3 DNA is the only sequence kept; it has 42 bases, read in frame from the first base. The trim is 0 bases for V and 8 bases for J, with a gap of 12 bases between the germline ends. This clonotype originated in a human donor who received a COVID-19 vaccine. Sequenced material: CD4+ T cells from blood, cultured in vitro, taken after SARS-CoV-2 vaccination. The chain joins TRBV7-9 to TRBJ2-3; the D gene is unclear. The base sequence is TGTGCCAGCAGCTTAGCCACGACTTCTCCTACGCAGTATTTT. It is translated as CASSLATTSPTQYF.